The clone carrying this T cell receptor beta chain was seen many times. V gave up 6 bases and J gave up 6 bases, with 15 bases separating them. The CDR3 runs to 13 residues. TCRdb reprocessed the 5' RACE reads via MiXCR and lists one record per CDR3 protein. This sample carries about 35,000 distinct CDR3 sequences, around 6.5% of them seen once, and the ten largest clones take around 5%. This record belongs to a study of early T cells in non-severe SARS-CoV-2 infection. The TCR was taken from an adult who was a healthcare worker with PCR-confirmed SARS-CoV-2 infection or an uninfected control (not recorded which). The V call is TRBV12-3 or TRBV12-4, the J call TRBJ2-7; D remains ambiguous. The sequencing sample was made of whole blood. The CDR3 region is CASSQLGRFEQYF. The CDR3 coding sequence is TGTGCCAGCAGCCAATTAGGAAGGTTCGAGCAGTACTTC.